Shown below are 31 T cell receptor beta chains from a single sample sequenced in a study of T cell responses to AZD1222 COVID-19 vaccine. Here immunoSEQ multiplex PCR was the method, and the copy in TCRdb shows in-frame clones only, minus some. The sample lists around 150,000 clones, approximately 94% seen once, with approximately 5.5% in the top ten. Here the sequenced sample was peripheral blood, taken 28 days after the second AZD1222 dose. These receptors were obtained from an adult who received the AZD1222 COVID-19 vaccine.

The chain has TRBV7-9 and TRBJ2-5, with 9 nucleotides matching TRBD1. CDR1 SEHNR and CDR2 FQNEAQ come from the germline V gene (reference sequence). CDR3 length: 14 residues. The V segment lost 4 bases and the J segment 5 bases; nucleotides outside the gene matches: 5. The CDR3: CASSSGQGKETQYF. Here the CDR3 DNA reads TGTGCCAGCAGCTCTGGACAGGGGAAGGAGACCCAGTACTTC.

V is TRBV12-1 and J is TRBJ1-3; the table's D call of TRBD1 was not tested on the DNA. TRBV12-1 is shown as a pseudogene. CDR3 length equals 15 residues. The CDR3 here is CASSWDRGVGNTIYF. The CDR3 DNA follows: TGTGCCAGCAGCTGGGACAGGGGGGTGGGAAACACCATATATTTT.

This chain connects TRBV6-1 to TRBJ2-7; D perhaps matches TRBD1 (5 bases). V was pared by 1 base and J by 0 bases, with 13 bases between. This CDR3 region has 16 residues. Germline CDR1 MNHNS, CDR2 SASEGT. CDR3 nucleotides: TGTGCCAGCAGTGAAGAATGGGGCCGATACTCCTACGAGCAGTACTTC. Its translation is CASSEEWGRYSYEQYF.

The CDR3 DNA follows: TGCGCCAGCAGCGACGACCCGAGCAAGGCCCTCCACTTT. It specifies CASSDDPSKALHF. The V and J genes are TRBV5-1 and TRBJ1-6; the D is unclear. With 4 bases removed from V and 14 bases from J, the gap between germline ends came to 16 bases. The CDR3 sequence is 13 residues long. CDR1 SGHRS and CDR2 YFSETQ come from the germline V gene.

J is TRBJ2-5 and V is TRBV6-1; no firm D call. Germline loops: CDR1 MNHNS, CDR2 SASEGT. This CDR3 is built from 16 residues. V was trimmed by 3 bases and J by 0 bases, leaving 14 bases between them. The CDR3 spells CASSERVPAYQETQYF. The DNA of the CDR3 is TGTGCCAGCAGTGAGAGAGTTCCAGCGTACCAAGAGACCCAGTACTTC.

A note on this clone: At one of its ends the junction is not consistent with the germline gene, which may arise from a read error. This chain joins TRBV29-1 and TRBJ1-4, with 7 bases aligning to TRBD1. CDR3 length equals 10 residues. Germline V gene lookup returns CDR1 SQVTM and CDR2 ANQGSEA. CDR3 sequence reads: CSVGDRDLFF. DNA for the CDR3: TGCAGCGTGGGTGACAGGGACCTCTTCTTT.

As to this clone: The junction does not match germline at one end; this may be a read error. The J gene is TRBJ1-5, the V gene TRBV28; 9 bases agree with TRBD1. Germline-derived CDR1 and CDR2 are MDHEN and SYDVKM. The CDR3 spans 14 residues. CDR3 region: CASCFTGGAQPQHF. The CDR3 DNA follows: TGTGCCAGCTGTTTCACAGGGGGCGCTCAGCCCCAGCATTTT.

This chain connects TRBV27 to TRBJ1-2, with D possibly being TRBD1 (6 bases). The CDR3 has 14 residues. Germline assignment: CDR1 MNHEY and CDR2 SMNVEV (reference sequence). V lost 5 bases, J lost 7 bases, and 17 bases lay in between. CDR3 sequence (DNA): TGTGCCAGCAGTGCCCGGGGGGCGCAGAGTGGCTACACCTTC. Residues: CASSARGAQSGYTF.

This clone showed up just a few times. The V gene is TRBV9, the J gene TRBJ1-6; 9 bases fit TRBD1. With V trimmed by 4 bases and J by 7 bases, 6 bases remained unmatched. Germline V gene lookup returns CDR1 SGDLS and CDR2 YYNGEE. This CDR3 comprises 15 residues. DNA for the CDR3: TGTGCCAGCAGCTCGCCGGGACAGGGAAATTCACCCCTCCACTTT. It translates to CASSSPGQGNSPLHF.

The chain couples TRBV6-1 to TRBJ2-1; 7 positions match TRBD2. Trimming at V came to 0 bases and at J to 3 bases, leaving 5 bases not matched to a gene. This CDR3 spans 16 amino acids. Germline V gene lookup returns CDR1 MNHNS and CDR2 SASEGT. The CDR3 DNA reads as TGTGCCAGCAGTGAAGCGCTAGGACTAGTCTACAATGAGCAGTTCTTC. Protein: CASSEALGLVYNEQFF.

The CDR3 is CASSGNPWTGNYGYTF. CDR3 sequence (DNA): TGTGCCAGCAGCGGGAACCCCTGGACAGGGAACTATGGCTACACCTTC. The chain carries TRBV3-1 (or the pseudogene TRBV3-2) and TRBJ1-2; TRBD1 matches 8 bases. This CDR3 is built from 16 residues. With V trimmed by 5 bases and J by 2 bases, 10 bases remained unmatched. CDR1 is LGHDT, CDR2 YNNKEL, per germline (reference sequence).

The chain couples TRBV2 to TRBJ1-6; 8 bases agree with TRBD1. Germline-derived CDR1 and CDR2 are SNHLY and FYNNEI. The trim removed 5 bases at V and 10 bases at J, leaving 10 bases unmatched. The CDR3 has 15 amino acids. The CDR3 DNA reads as TGTGCCAGCAGTTATACCGGGACAGGAGGATCACCCCTCCACTTT. It specifies CASSYTGTGGSPLHF. The entire variable domain, with the rest obtained from reference TRBV2 and TRBJ1-6, is as follows: EPEVTQTPSHQVTQMGQEVILRCVPISNHLYFYWYRQILGQKVEFLVSFYNNEISEKSEIFDDQFSVERPDGSNFTLKIRSTKLEDSAMYFCASSYTGTGGSPLHFGNGTRLTVT.

The chain links TRBV12-3 or TRBV12-4 to TRBJ1-1; maybe TRBD1 (5 bases). The length of the CDR3 is 13 residues. Trimming shortened V by 5 bases and J by 2 bases, and 9 bases separated the two germline ends. The CDR3 sequence is CASSRTGNTEAFF. The CDR3 DNA reads as TGTGCCAGCAGTCGAACAGGAAACACTGAAGCTTTCTTT.

The chain couples TRBV14 to TRBJ2-2; TRBD2 might be the D (5 bases). The CDR3 covers 14 residues. Germline CDR1 and CDR2: SGHDN and FVKESK. The V and J ends lost 5 bases and 3 bases respectively, with 10 bases between them. In DNA form, the CDR3 reads TGTGCCAGCAGCGGGAGCCTGCACACCGGGGAGCTGTTTTTT. Encoded protein: CASSGSLHTGELFF.

V is TRBV27 and J is TRBJ2-7, with D perhaps matching TRBD1 (6 bases). The V and J ends lost 4 bases and 3 bases respectively, with 13 bases between them. Germline assignment: CDR1 MNHEY and CDR2 SMNVEV (reference sequence). This CDR3 is built from 14 residues. The CDR3 loop is CASSSQDRNYEQYF. The CDR3 nucleotides are TGTGCCAGCAGTTCCCAAGACAGGAACTACGAGCAGTACTTC.

The rearrangement links TRBV29-1 to TRBJ2-7, with 7 bases matching TRBD2. Germline V lookup: CDR1 SQVTM, CDR2 ANQGSEA. This CDR3 has 14 residues. Trimming at V came to 3 bases and at J to 7 bases, leaving 12 bases not matched to a gene. The CDR3 sequence is CSVDRLDGRSEQYF. The DNA of the CDR3 is TGCAGCGTTGACCGTCTTGACGGGAGGTCTGAGCAGTACTTC.

The CDR3 loop reads CASSRALLEESPLHF. DNA for the CDR3: TGTGCCAGCAGTCGGGCCCTATTAGAGGAATCACCCCTCCACTTT. The chain is built from TRBV6-5 and TRBJ1-6; the D is unclear. V was cut by 5 bases and J by 10 bases, with 18 bases left in between. CDR1 MNHEY and CDR2 SVGAGI come from the germline V gene. CDR3 length: 15 amino acids.

V is TRBV6-1 and J is TRBJ1-1; TRBD1 matches 7 bases. The V and J ends lost 1 base and 4 bases, in that order; junction bases with no gene match: 6. This CDR3 comprises 15 residues. Germline V gene sequence: CDR1 MNHNS, CDR2 SASEGT. CDR3 nucleotides: TGTGCCAGCAGTGAAGTTGGAGGGGGCGTCACTGAAGCTTTCTTT. It yields the protein CASSEVGGGVTEAFF.

This clone was counted a few times. The chain combines TRBV20-1 with TRBJ1-1; D ambiguous. Germline V gives CDR1 DFQATT, CDR2 SNEGSKA (reference sequence). V dropped 3 bases and J dropped 0 bases, with 11 bases sitting between them. This CDR3 region has 14 residues. This chain's CDR3 is CSASLSGMNTEAFF. The CDR3 region has the DNA TGCAGTGCTAGTTTATCAGGTATGAACACTGAAGCTTTCTTT.

This clone came up once. V usage is TRBV2 and J usage is TRBJ1-2, with no clear D. The CDR3 length is 14 residues. The V end was cut by 6 bases, the J end by 8 bases, with 19 bases between. Germline CDR1 is SNHLY and CDR2 is FYNNEI. The CDR3 nucleotides read TGTGCCAGCAGCCCTCTTGTCTTGGGGAACGGCTACACCTTC. It yields the protein CASSPLVLGNGYTF.

The chain carries TRBV7-3 and TRBJ2-1; 7 bases agree with TRBD1. V was pared by 3 bases and J by 6 bases, with 11 bases of the junction left unmatched. Germline-derived CDR1 and CDR2 are SGHTA and FQGTGA. The CDR3 has 16 amino acids. CDR3 sequence reads: CASSFRRQGRGNEQFF. CDR3 bases: TGTGCCAGCAGCTTTCGCCGACAGGGTAGGGGCAATGAGCAGTTCTTC.

The chain uses TRBV7-9 and TRBJ2-1; D is unclear. The CDR3 runs to 16 residues. The ends were cut back, 5 bases at V and 0 bases at J, with 14 bases in the middle. CDR1 and CDR2 from the germline V gene are SEHNR and FQNEAQ (reference sequence). In nucleotides, the CDR3 is TGTGCCAGCAGCCCCCCTCTGGTTACCTCCTACAATGAGCAGTTCTTC. Translation: CASSPPLVTSYNEQFF.

This chain uses TRBV30 with TRBJ1-5, with unresolved D. CDR1 is GTSNPN, CDR2 SVGIG, per germline (reference sequence). This CDR3 is built from 14 residues. V lost 0 bases and J 4 bases, leaving 10 bases between the germline ends. DNA of the CDR3: TGTGCCTGGAGTGTAAGCCTCGGAAATCAGCCCCAGCATTTT. Its translation: CAWSVSLGNQPQHF.

The V call is TRBV6-5, the J call TRBJ1-1, with a tentative D call TRBD1 (6 bases). V lost 6 bases to trimming and J lost 1 base, with 15 bases between them. Germline loops: CDR1 MNHEY, CDR2 SVGAGI. CDR3 size: 15 residues. This CDR3 is CASRGQPPRNTEAFF. For the CDR3, the DNA is TGTGCCAGCAGAGGACAGCCTCCAAGGAACACTGAAGCTTTCTTT.

This sequence joins TRBV19 and TRBJ1-1; maybe TRBD1 (5 bases). The CDR3 runs 15 residues. Germline V gene lookup returns CDR1 LNHDA and CDR2 SQIVND (reference sequence). Trimming pared 8 bases from V and 7 bases from J, leaving 23 bases between. CDR3: CASGSLTGTKIEAFF. The CDR3 nucleotides are TGTGCCAGTGGATCTTTGACCGGGACCAAAATTGAAGCTTTCTTT.

The J gene is TRBJ2-3, the V gene TRBV19; 12 bases match TRBD1. Germline CDR1 reads LNHDA; CDR2 reads SQIVND (reference sequence). Trimming at V came to 5 bases and at J to 6 bases, leaving 9 bases not matched to a gene. CDR3 length equals 16 residues. The CDR3 sequence: CASSPRGTGGADTQYF. The CDR3, as DNA: TGTGCCAGTAGTCCCCGGGGGACAGGGGGCGCGGATACGCAGTATTTT.

The rearrangement uses TRBV19 and TRBJ2-7; D not resolved. Germline CDR1 reads LNHDA; CDR2 reads SQIVND (reference sequence). Trimming shortened V by 5 bases and J by 5 bases, and 19 bases separated the two germline ends. CDR3 length: 15 residues. CDR3 loop: CASSGSPPLGHEQYF. The CDR3 DNA follows: TGTGCCAGTAGTGGATCCCCCCCCCTAGGTCACGAGCAGTACTTC.

This clone was recorded once. The gene calls are TRBV4-1 and TRBJ2-7; TRBD1 is a possible D gene (5 bases). V lost 3 bases to trimming and J lost 5 bases, with 17 bases between them. Per the germline V gene, CDR1 is MGHRA and CDR2 is YSYEKL. The CDR3 loop spans 15 amino acids. The CDR3 DNA sequence: TGCGCCAGCAGCCAGTTCTTACAGGCTCAACACGAGCAGTACTTC. This encodes CASSQFLQAQHEQYF.

The chain couples TRBV24-1 to TRBJ1-5; tentatively, D is TRBD1 (5 bases). The CDR3 sequence is 13 residues long. Germline assignment: CDR1 KGHDR and CDR2 SFDVKD. V was cut by 9 bases and J by 2 bases, with 10 bases left in between. CDR3 nucleotide sequence: TGTGCCACCCAGGGAGGTGGCAATCAGCCCCAGCATTTT. Its translation: CATQGGGNQPQHF.

The chain uses TRBV24-1 and TRBJ1-2; D gene uncertain. CDR1 is KGHDR, CDR2 SFDVKD, per germline. This CDR3 comprises 15 residues. V lost 2 bases to trimming and J lost 7 bases, with 16 bases between them. The CDR3 DNA reads TGTGCCACCAGTGATTCGTCTGGGCGGCAGGCTGGCTACACCTTC. Translated: CATSDSSGRQAGYTF.

The V call is TRBV2, the J call TRBJ2-1; D may match TRBD1 or TRBD2 (7 bases each). V shed 1 base and J shed 2 bases, with 21 bases lying between them. Germline assignment: CDR1 SNHLY and CDR2 FYNNEI. The CDR3 totals 19 residues. The CDR3 DNA follows: TGTGCCAGCAGTGAAGAAGGGTTCCGACCAGGGGGGGCCTACAATGAGCAGTTCTTC. Its translation: CASSEEGFRPGGAYNEQFF.